This T cell receptor (beta chain) came from a study of blood T cell repertoires in COVID-19. Overall study: The United States, Italy and Spain supplied acute and convalescent COVID-19 samples.

In the authors' methods: By means of reference gene primer amplification, nucleated cell counts were estimated. Sequenced by immunoSEQ multiplex PCR; TCRdb stores in-frame clones only, minus some. The V and J calls and clone size come from that table; D and trimming were worked out from the DNA. Of 180,000 or so clones in the sample, roughly 80% were seen once. Germline CDR1 MNHNS, CDR2 SASEGT. J was trimmed by 1 base and V by 1 base; bases with no gene match: 5. CDR3 length equals 16 residues. Participant-given clinical history determined each cohort assignment. Recovery among Cohort 3 donors was established by two negative PCRs, clearance, or symptom resolution.

The chain uses TRBV6-1 and TRBJ2-5, with 8 bases fitting TRBD2. The sequence derives from a man aged 45-60 years who had recovered from COVID-19. Sequencing was performed on PBMCs or T cells enriched from blood (not recorded which). The chain's CDR3 is CASSEDGGGFQETQYF. Here the CDR3 DNA reads TGTGCCAGCAGTGAAGACGGCGGGGGGTTCCAAGAGACCCAGTACTTC.